This record covers a single T cell receptor (beta chain). Its cognate antigen is unknown. The data were obtained in a study of T cell responses to AZD1222 COVID-19 vaccine. Study-level results: The donor cohort was predominantly white British with a female majority, and clonal diversity may have been underestimated.

Second-dose groups at about 4 or about 12 weeks were pooled. Profiling relied on immunoSEQ multiplex PCR, and the TCRdb table lists in-frame clones only, not all of them. The sample holds approximately 130,000 clones; roughly nine tenths are singletons and the top ten take approximately 2.9%. This CDR3 region has 16 residues. In germline, CDR1 is MNHEY, CDR2 SMNVEV (reference sequence). The V and J ends lost 4 bases and 4 bases respectively, with 17 bases between them. This TCR derives from an adult who received the AZD1222 COVID-19 vaccine. This sequence joins TRBV27 and TRBJ1-5; D is perhaps TRBD1 (6 bases). The source material was peripheral blood, sampled 28 days after the second AZD1222 dose. The CDR3 DNA reads as TGTGCCAGCAGTTCCACACTACAGGGCTCGAATCAGCCCCAGCATTTT. Residues: CASSSTLQGSNQPQHF.